A selection of T cell receptor beta chains follows, all from one sample in a study of shared clonotypes between healthy human individuals. Sequenced by immunoSEQ multiplex PCR; TCRdb stores in-frame clones only, minus some. The table records around 560,000 clones, 90% to 95% of them present only once. Sequencing used naive CD8+ T cells sorted from blood. These receptors were collected from a woman in her 30s in good health. Both conserved end residues are part of each CDR3. D genes are given only for firm matches. Clone size is shown for a subset of rows, as once, few, many or a class of expanded clone.

V	J	length	size	D	CDR3	DNA
TRBV7-9	TRBJ2-5	15	NA	NA	CASSDRRGTKETQYF	TGTGCCAGCAGCGACCGCCGTGGGACAAAAGAGACCCAGTACTTC
TRBV28	TRBJ1-5	15	NA	NA	CASKTRKFSNQPQHF	TGTGCCAGCAAGACACGGAAATTTAGCAATCAGCCCCAGCATTTT
TRBV6-1	TRBJ1-1	20	NA	TRBD1	CASSDRRLALDRGRVTEAFF	TGTGCCAGCAGTGATAGGCGGTTGGCCTTAGACAGGGGGCGAGTTACTGAAGCTTTCTTT
TRBV30	TRBJ1-6	15	NA	TRBD1	CAWSPWTGLGSPLHF	TGTGCCTGGAGTCCCTGGACAGGGCTGGGTTCACCCCTCCACTTT
TRBV9	TRBJ1-1	16	NA	NA	CASSLGLGAEYTEAFF	TGTGCCAGCAGCCTAGGGTTAGGGGCCGAATACACTGAAGCTTTCTTT
TRBV7-9	TRBJ2-7	14	NA	TRBD1	CASSITGGEDEQYF	TGTGCCAGCAGCATTACAGGGGGCGAAGACGAGCAGTACTTC
TRBV5-5	TRBJ1-5	15	NA	NA	CASSLGQYSNQPQHF	TGTGCCAGCAGCTTGGGCCAGTATAGCAATCAGCCCCAGCATTTT
TRBV19	TRBJ1-2	12	NA	NA	CASRRGMHGYTF	TGTGCCAGTCGAAGGGGTATGCATGGCTACACCTTC
TRBV7-9	TRBJ1-5	12	NA	NA	CASSLGYQPQHF	TGTGCCAGCAGCTTAGGGTATCAGCCCCAGCATTTT
TRBV19	TRBJ2-7	13	NA	NA	CASSIDFSYEQYF	TGTGCCAGTAGTATAGATTTCAGCTACGAGCAGTACTTC
TRBV21-1	TRBJ2-7	19	NA	NA	CASSKEDRLGARGVYEQYF	TGTGCCAGCAGCAAAGAGGACCGGCTCGGAGCCCGAGGAGTATACGAGCAGTACTTC
TRBV9	TRBJ2-5	16	NA	TRBD2	CASSPRTSGSHETQYF	TGTGCCAGCAGCCCTAGGACTAGCGGGAGTCACGAGACCCAGTACTTC
TRBV4-1	TRBJ1-6	17	once	NA	CASSQISVNPGNSPLHF	TGCGCCAGCAGCCAAATTTCCGTAAACCCTGGGAATTCACCCCTCCACTTT
TRBV28	TRBJ2-3	14	NA	NA	CASSLVRRTDTQYF	TGTGCCAGCAGTTTAGTTAGGCGCACAGATACGCAGTATTTT
TRBV5-6	TRBJ1-2	14	few	NA	CASSLRARLDGYTF	TGTGCCAGCAGCCTTCGGGCCCGCCTTGATGGCTACACCTTC
TRBV27	TRBJ2-7	15	NA	NA	CASGLYAESSYEQYF	TGTGCCAGCGGACTTTACGCCGAGAGCTCCTACGAGCAGTACTTC
TRBV7-9	TRBJ1-2	15	few	NA	CASSSTPDSYYGYTF	TGTGCCAGCAGCTCCACTCCGGACAGCTACTATGGCTACACCTTC
TRBV7-9	TRBJ2-1	14	NA	NA	CASSSTNLGNEQFF	TGTGCCAGCAGCTCAACCAACTTAGGCAATGAGCAGTTCTTC
TRBV7-8	TRBJ2-7	13	NA	NA	CASSSDPDYEQYF	TGTGCCAGCAGCTCGGACCCGGACTACGAGCAGTACTTC
TRBV28	TRBJ1-6	16	NA	TRBD1	CASSFPRDRGLSPLHF	TGTGCCAGCAGTTTCCCCCGGGACAGGGGGCTTTCACCCCTCCACTTT
TRBV13	TRBJ2-2	17	NA	TRBD2	CASSSLGAGGPPGELFF	TGTGCCAGCAGCTCCCTTGGAGCGGGAGGGCCTCCCGGGGAGCTGTTTTTT
TRBV5-4	TRBJ1-1	16	NA	TRBD1	CASSLGTGGAYTEAFF	TGTGCCAGCAGCTTGGGGACAGGGGGCGCTTACACTGAAGCTTTCTTT
TRBV11-2	TRBJ2-7	12	NA	NA	CASSFPGYEQYF	TGTGCCAGCAGCTTTCCTGGTTACGAGCAGTACTTC
TRBV13	TRBJ2-7	15	NA	TRBD2	CASSAGLAGGYEQYF	TGTGCCAGCAGCGCAGGACTAGCGGGAGGATACGAGCAGTACTTC
TRBV9	TRBJ2-1	14	NA	NA	CASSASGTYNEQFF	TGTGCCAGCAGCGCCTCGGGTACCTACAATGAGCAGTTCTTC
TRBV29-1	TRBJ1-2	15	NA	NA	CSVEDVGGADYGYTF	TGCAGCGTTGAAGATGTGGGGGGCGCAGATTATGGCTACACCTTC
TRBV7-6	TRBJ2-7	16	NA	TRBD2	CASSLGFGSGSNEQYF	TGTGCCAGCAGCTTAGGTTTCGGTAGCGGGAGTAACGAGCAGTACTTC
TRBV4-1	TRBJ2-7	15	NA	TRBD1	CASSQDGQGTYEQYF	TGCGCCAGCAGCCAAGACGGACAGGGCACCTACGAGCAGTACTTC
TRBV29-1	TRBJ1-2	13	NA	NA	CSVDNREDGGYTF	TGCAGCGTTGATAACAGGGAAGATGGTGGCTACACCTTC
TRBV27	TRBJ2-1	16	NA	NA	CASRSKLAEDYNEQFF	TGTGCCAGCAGAAGTAAATTAGCGGAGGATTACAATGAGCAGTTCTTC
TRBV4-1	TRBJ1-2	16	NA	NA	CASSQHRAELDYGYTF	TGCGCCAGCAGCCAGCATCGGGCAGAGTTGGACTATGGCTACACCTTC
TRBV27	TRBJ2-2	14	NA	NA	CASRYGGITGELFF	TGTGCCAGCAGATACGGCGGGATCACCGGGGAGCTGTTTTTT
TRBV4-2	TRBJ2-7	15	NA	TRBD1	CASSQSGTGGYEQYF	TGTGCCAGCAGCCAGTCCGGGACAGGGGGCTACGAGCAGTACTTC
TRBV6-5	TRBJ2-1	14	NA	NA	CASGPGRGYNEQFF	TGTGCCAGCGGACCGGGACGTGGATACAATGAGCAGTTCTTC
TRBV5-1	TRBJ1-1	14	NA	NA	CASRAETANTEAFF	TGCGCCAGCAGGGCCGAGACGGCGAACACTGAAGCTTTCTTT
TRBV4-2	TRBJ2-3	16	NA	NA	CASTFDGTTITDTQYF	TGTGCCAGCACCTTTGACGGAACTACGATCACAGATACGCAGTATTTT
TRBV11-2	TRBJ2-1	13	NA	NA	CASSADSNNEQFF	TGTGCCAGCAGCGCCGACTCGAACAATGAGCAGTTCTTC
TRBV19	TRBJ1-1	17	NA	NA	CASSIFGGDVANTEAFF	TGTGCCAGTAGTATATTTGGAGGGGATGTTGCGAACACTGAAGCTTTCTTT
TRBV6-1	TRBJ2-7	15	NA	TRBD2	CASSDRGLAGVAQYF	TGTGCCAGCAGTGACCGGGGACTAGCGGGAGTTGCGCAGTACTTC
TRBV6-1	TRBJ2-7	16	NA	NA	CASSEVLGTGSYEQYF	TGTGCCAGCAGTGAAGTTCTAGGGACGGGATCCTACGAGCAGTACTTC
TRBV20-1	TRBJ2-7	11	NA	NA	CSARAHNEQYF	TGCAGTGCTAGAGCCCATAACGAGCAGTACTTC
TRBV4-1	TRBJ2-2	15	NA	NA	CASSPTGQNTGELFF	TGCGCCAGCAGCCCTACCGGACAGAACACCGGGGAGCTGTTTTTT
TRBV15	TRBJ2-1	17	once	NA	CATSARVGGTIYNEQFF	TGTGCCACCAGCGCCCGGGTCGGCGGGACAATTTACAATGAGCAGTTCTTC
TRBV29-1	TRBJ2-3	10	NA	NA	CSAYGDTQYF	TGCAGCGCCTATGGAGATACGCAGTATTTT
TRBV5-4	TRBJ2-5	13	NA	NA	CASSFVAQETQYF	TGTGCCAGCAGTTTTGTAGCCCAAGAGACCCAGTACTTC
TRBV27	TRBJ2-1	17	NA	TRBD2	CASSLIAGVSSYNEQFF	TGTGCCAGCAGTTTAATAGCGGGTGTAAGCTCCTACAATGAGCAGTTCTTC
TRBV4-1	TRBJ2-5	15	NA	TRBD2	CASSQPTSGQETQYF	TGCGCCAGCAGCCAGCCCACTAGCGGCCAAGAGACCCAGTACTTC
TRBV27	TRBJ1-1	13	NA	NA	CASSLSDMREAFF	TGTGCCAGCAGTTTATCGGATATGAGGGAAGCTTTCTTT
TRBV4-2	TRBJ2-7	16	once	TRBD2	CASSQDPAGEEYEQYF	TGTGCCAGCAGCCAAGATCCGGCGGGAGAAGAGTACGAGCAGTACTTC
TRBV15	TRBJ2-7	15	NA	TRBD1	CATSHQGQPSYEQYF	TGTGCCACCAGCCACCAGGGACAGCCATCCTACGAGCAGTACTTC
TRBV7-2	TRBJ2-7	17	NA	NA	CASSLDPGTRGIYEQYF	TGTGCCAGCAGCCTAGATCCCGGGACAAGGGGGATCTACGAGCAGTACTTC
TRBV11-2	TRBJ2-7	15	NA	TRBD2	CASSPIAGGPYEQYF	TGTGCCAGCAGCCCCATAGCGGGAGGGCCCTACGAGCAGTACTTC
TRBV30	TRBJ2-7	14	NA	NA	CAWSGFRGVDEQYF	TGTGCCTGGAGTGGCTTTCGAGGGGTAGACGAGCAGTACTTC
TRBV11-2	TRBJ1-2	19	NA	TRBD1	CASSSITGAGGRGNYGYTF	TGTGCCAGCAGTTCTATTACAGGGGCAGGGGGGAGAGGCAACTATGGCTACACCTTC